Presented here are 14 T cell receptor beta chains from one specimen sequenced in a study of T cell responses to AZD1222 COVID-19 vaccine. TCRdb's table, derived via immunoSEQ multiplex PCR, lists solely in-frame clones and lacks some. The table records fewer than 150,000 clones, about nine tenths of them present only once. Sequenced material: peripheral blood, taken 28 days after the second AZD1222 dose. These receptors all stem from an adult who received the AZD1222 COVID-19 vaccine.

This clone was observed once. The CDR3 nucleotides are TGTGCCAGCAGCACCACCCCACCGGGGGAGACCCAGTACTTC. This codes for CASSTTPPGETQYF. This chain uses TRBV6-2 or TRBV6-3 with TRBJ2-5; possibly TRBD2 for D (5 bases). CDR3 length: 14 residues. Germline V gives CDR1 MNHEY, CDR2 SVGEGT. The V and J ends lost 6 bases and 5 bases respectively, with 16 bases between them.

In nucleotides, the CDR3 is TGCGCCAGCAGCGGAGCTAGCGGGGGAGAGACCCAGTACTTC. Protein product: CASSGASGGETQYF. V is TRBV5-1 and J is TRBJ2-5; 10 bases match TRBD2. Germline V lookup: CDR1 SGHRS, CDR2 YFSETQ. J lost 4 bases, V lost 4 bases, and 4 bases had no gene match. The CDR3 spans 14 residues.

The chain joins TRBV19 to TRBJ1-2; 10 bases line up with TRBD1. V shed 3 bases and J 9 bases; nucleotides not matched to a gene: 7. The germline CDR1 and CDR2 sequences are LNHDA and SQIVND (reference sequence). CDR3 length: 14 residues. As DNA, the CDR3 is TGTGCCAGTAGTATTCTGGGGACAGGGGTCAGCTACACCTTC. Protein: CASSILGTGVSYTF. Based on the CDR3 plus reference TRBV19 and TRBJ1-2, the full variable domain is DGGITQSPKYLFRKEGQNVTLSCEQNLNHDAMYWYRQDPGQGLRLIYYSQIVNDFQKGDIAEGYSVSREKKESFPLTVTSAQKNPTAFYLCASSILGTGVSYTFGSGTRLTVV.

This clone was recorded once. The chain recombines TRBV27 with TRBJ2-4; D unresolved. CDR1 is MNHEY and CDR2 is SMNVEV in the germline V gene (reference sequence). This CDR3 is built from 13 residues. V lost 5 bases and J 4 bases, leaving 9 bases between the germline ends. CDR3 in amino acids: CASSALAKNIQYF. The CDR3 nucleotides read TGTGCCAGCAGTGCCCTTGCGAAAAACATTCAGTACTTC.

CDR3 loop: CASSLTGAGNTIYF. The CDR3, as DNA: TGTGCCAGCAGTCTGACAGGGGCTGGAAACACCATATATTTT. The genes are TRBV6-2 or TRBV6-3 and TRBJ1-3; 8 nucleotides line up with TRBD1. Trimming took 5 bases from V and 2 from J; bases not matched to a gene: 2. CDR3 length equals 14 residues. Germline CDR1 is MNHEY and CDR2 is SVGEGT.

The chain links TRBV6-1 to TRBJ1-1; D not certain. Looked up from germline, CDR1 is MNHNS and CDR2 is SASEGT. The length of the CDR3 is 13 residues. V was trimmed by 1 base and J by 4 bases, leaving 7 bases between them. CDR3 in amino acids: CASSEVRSTEAFF. The DNA of the CDR3 is TGTGCCAGCAGTGAAGTCCGGAGCACTGAAGCTTTCTTT.

This chain joins TRBV2 and TRBJ2-2; D is unresolved. V dropped 6 bases and J dropped 3 bases, with 8 bases sitting between them. Germline loops: CDR1 SNHLY, CDR2 FYNNEI. The CDR3 covers 13 residues. This CDR3 reads CASRVSDTGELFF. CDR3 in DNA: TGTGCCAGCAGAGTCTCAGACACCGGGGAGCTGTTTTTT. The whole variable domain, filled in from reference TRBV2 and TRBJ2-2, reads EPEVTQTPSHQVTQMGQEVILRCVPISNHLYFYWYRQILGQKVEFLVSFYNNEISEKSEIFDDQFSVERPDGSNFTLKIRSTKLEDSAMYFCASRVSDTGELFFGEGSRLTVL.

The chain joins TRBV11-3 to TRBJ2-7; D is uncertain. CDR1 is SGHNT and CDR2 is YENEEA in the germline V gene. This CDR3 comprises 13 residues. Trimming took off 2 bases at V and 5 bases at J, with 10 bases between the two ends. The DNA for the CDR3 is TGTGCCAGCAGCTTAACCGGTCTACACGAGCAGTACTTC. Its protein is CASSLTGLHEQYF.

The chain is built from TRBV6-1 and TRBJ1-5; D unresolved. Germline V lookup: CDR1 MNHNS, CDR2 SASEGT. The CDR3 runs 15 residues. With 3 bases removed from V and 3 bases from J, the gap between germline ends came to 12 bases. DNA for the CDR3: TGTGCCAGCAGTGATATCTCTGGGCCCAATCAGCCCCAGCATTTT. It is translated as CASSDISGPNQPQHF.

This chain links TRBV5-4 with TRBJ1-1, with unresolved D. CDR1 SGHNT and CDR2 YYREEE come from the germline V gene (reference sequence). This CDR3 region has 15 residues. Trimming removed 2 bases at V and 0 bases at J, with 11 bases between. The CDR3 sequence is CASSFGRTMNTEAFF. The CDR3 bases are TGTGCCAGCAGCTTTGGGAGAACTATGAACACTGAAGCTTTCTTT.

The chain links TRBV23-1 to TRBJ2-2, with D uncertain. TRBV23-1 is flagged as an ORF with uncertain function. This CDR3 region has 15 residues. V lost 3 bases and J lost 3, with 11 bases in between. The CDR3 spells CASSHEGHHTGELFF. The CDR3, as DNA: TGCGCCAGCAGTCACGAAGGGCACCACACCGGGGAGCTGTTTTTT.

The chain couples TRBV6-2 or TRBV6-3 to TRBJ2-3; D remains unclear. The CDR3 sequence is 13 residues long. Germline values: CDR1 MNHEY, CDR2 SVGEGT. The germline V and J ends were trimmed by 6 bases and 1 base, with 8 bases remaining between them. The CDR3 bases are TGTGCCAGCAGGTACCAGGGCACAGATACGCAGTATTTT. Its translation is CASRYQGTDTQYF.

The gene calls are TRBV7-2 and TRBJ2-5; possible D gene TRBD2, 5 bases. The germline gives CDR1 SGHTA, CDR2 FQGNSA. V lost 5 bases and J 9 bases, leaving 22 bases between the germline ends. The CDR3 has 15 amino acids. The CDR3 region has the DNA TGTGCCAGCAGCCAAGTGGACTCCGGAAATGTTGCCCAGTACTTC. It codes for CASSQVDSGNVAQYF.

The gene calls are TRBV21-1 and TRBJ2-1. TRBV21-1 is a pseudogene. This CDR3 is 10 amino acids long. The CDR3 reads CARRRNEQFF. As DNA, the CDR3 is TGTGCCCGCCGTAGGAATGAGCAGTTCTTC.